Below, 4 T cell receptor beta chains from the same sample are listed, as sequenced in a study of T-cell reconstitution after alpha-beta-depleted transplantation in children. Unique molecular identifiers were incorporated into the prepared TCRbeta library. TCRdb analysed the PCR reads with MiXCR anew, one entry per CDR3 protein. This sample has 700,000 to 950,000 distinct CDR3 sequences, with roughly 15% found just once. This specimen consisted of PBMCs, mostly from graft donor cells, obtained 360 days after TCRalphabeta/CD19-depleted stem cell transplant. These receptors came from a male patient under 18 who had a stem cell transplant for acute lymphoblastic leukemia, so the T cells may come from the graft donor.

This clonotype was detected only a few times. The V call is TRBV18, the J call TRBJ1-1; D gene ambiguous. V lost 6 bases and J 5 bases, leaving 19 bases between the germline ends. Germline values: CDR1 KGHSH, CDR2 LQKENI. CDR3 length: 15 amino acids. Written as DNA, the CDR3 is TGTGCCAGCTCCCTCGGACCGGGGTCGGGGACTGAAGCTTTCTTT. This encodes CASSLGPGSGTEAFF.

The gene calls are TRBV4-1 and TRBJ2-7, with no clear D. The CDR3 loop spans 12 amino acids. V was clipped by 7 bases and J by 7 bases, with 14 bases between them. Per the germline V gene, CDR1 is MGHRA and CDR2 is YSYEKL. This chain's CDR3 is CASTSPYGEQYF. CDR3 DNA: TGCGCCAGCACCTCCCCCTACGGGGAGCAGTACTTC.

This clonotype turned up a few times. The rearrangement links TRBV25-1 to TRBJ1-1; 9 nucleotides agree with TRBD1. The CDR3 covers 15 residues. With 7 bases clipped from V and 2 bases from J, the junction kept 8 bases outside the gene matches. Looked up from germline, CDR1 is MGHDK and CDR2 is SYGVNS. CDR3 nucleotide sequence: TGTGCCAGCACGGAACAGGGGGCGGGTAACACTGAAGCTTTCTTT. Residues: CASTEQGAGNTEAFF.

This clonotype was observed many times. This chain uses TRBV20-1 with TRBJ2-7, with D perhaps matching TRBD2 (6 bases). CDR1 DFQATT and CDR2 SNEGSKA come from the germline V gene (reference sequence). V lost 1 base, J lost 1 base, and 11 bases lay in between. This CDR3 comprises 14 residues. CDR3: CSARVLEGSYEQYF. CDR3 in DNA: TGCAGTGCTAGAGTGCTGGAGGGGTCCTACGAGCAGTACTTC.